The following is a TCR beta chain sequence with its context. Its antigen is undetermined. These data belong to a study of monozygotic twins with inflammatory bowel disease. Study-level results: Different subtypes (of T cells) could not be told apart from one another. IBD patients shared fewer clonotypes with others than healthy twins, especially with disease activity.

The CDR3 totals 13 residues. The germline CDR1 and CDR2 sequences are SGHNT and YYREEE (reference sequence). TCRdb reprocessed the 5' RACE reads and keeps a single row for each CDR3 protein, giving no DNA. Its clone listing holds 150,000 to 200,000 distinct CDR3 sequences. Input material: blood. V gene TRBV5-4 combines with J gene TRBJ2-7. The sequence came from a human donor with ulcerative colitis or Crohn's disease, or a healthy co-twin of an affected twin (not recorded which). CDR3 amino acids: CASSLDYFYEQYF.